One and the same sample provided the 27 T cell receptor beta chains below, sequenced in a study of cytomegalovirus exposure and HLA in healthy donors. The study ran its PCR with 60 Vbeta and 13 Jbeta primers. Generated by immunoSEQ multiplex PCR, the TCRdb table keeps only in-frame clones and is missing some. The sample consists of around 120,000 clones, about four fifths of them appearing once. The sequencing input was PBMCs. These TCRs come from a man aged 18-30 years in good health and CMV-seronegative.

Only a few counts were recorded for this clone. The gene calls are TRBV5-1 and TRBJ2-2; a possible D gene is TRBD2 (5 bases). This CDR3 region has 16 residues. With 6 bases removed from V and 2 bases from J, the gap between germline ends came to 17 bases. The germline gives CDR1 SGHRS, CDR2 YFSETQ. The CDR3 here is CASTGTKAPNTGELFF. DNA of the CDR3: TGCGCCAGCACGGGAACGAAGGCACCCAACACCGGGGAGCTGTTTTTT.

The gene calls are TRBV5-1 and TRBJ2-1, with 12 positions matching TRBD2. From germline, CDR1 is SGHRS and CDR2 YFSETQ. The CDR3 sequence is 17 residues long. The junction had 9 bases not matched to a gene; V was cut back by 4 bases and J by 4 bases. DNA for the CDR3: TGCGCCAGCAGCGGCGGACTAGCGGGGAAACCTTACAATGAGCAGTTCTTC. It encodes CASSGGLAGKPYNEQFF.

V is TRBV7-2 and J is TRBJ1-4; a weak D match, TRBD1 (5 bases). CDR3 length equals 18 residues. Looked up from germline, CDR1 is SGHTA and CDR2 is FQGNSA. With 5 bases removed from V and 3 bases from J, the gap between germline ends came to 22 bases. The CDR3 nucleotides are TGTGCCAGCAGCCTCATACAACTTCCAGGGAGGGCTAATGAAAAACTGTTTTTT. Protein: CASSLIQLPGRANEKLFF.

Remarks on this clone: This sample also contains other DNA sequences that code for the same CDR3. This chain links TRBV5-1 with TRBJ1-5; D is unresolved. Germline V gene sequence: CDR1 SGHRS, CDR2 YFSETQ. V was pared by 0 bases and J by 0 bases, with 7 bases between. CDR3 size: 15 residues. DNA for the CDR3: TGCGCCAGCAGCTTGGGGCAGAATAGCAATCAGCCCCAGCATTTT. Translation: CASSLGQNSNQPQHF.

J is TRBJ2-7 and V is TRBV7-3; 9 bases line up with TRBD1. The junction had 8 bases not matched to a gene; V was cut back by 5 bases and J by 6 bases. Germline V gives CDR1 SGHTA, CDR2 FQGTGA. The CDR3 has 14 amino acids. DNA of the CDR3: TGTGCCAGCAGCCTCCGGGACAGGGCCGGCGAGCAGTACTTC. This codes for CASSLRDRAGEQYF.

This rearrangement joins TRBV6-1 to TRBJ1-2; 7 positions agree with TRBD1. There are 14 residues in the CDR3. V trimming: 1 base; J trimming: 8 bases; junction bases outside the gene matches: 7. Per the germline V gene, CDR1 is MNHNS and CDR2 is SASEGT. CDR3 residues: CASSEVGQRPGYTF. The CDR3 coding sequence is TGTGCCAGCAGTGAAGTGGGACAGCGCCCGGGCTACACCTTC.

The rearrangement links TRBV7-2 to TRBJ1-1, with TRBD1 matching 8 bases. CDR1 is SGHTA, CDR2 FQGNSA, per germline. This CDR3 contains 16 residues. V trimming: 2 bases; J trimming: 1 base; junction bases outside the gene matches: 6. The CDR3 here is CASSLRQGARNTEAFF. The CDR3 DNA follows: TGTGCCAGCAGCTTAAGGCAGGGGGCGAGGAACACTGAAGCTTTCTTT.

The V and J genes are TRBV11-2 and TRBJ1-2; 10 nucleotides align to TRBD1. The length of the CDR3 is 15 residues. Germline V gene sequence: CDR1 SGHAT, CDR2 FQNNGV. J lost 3 bases, V lost 1 base, and 2 bases had no gene match. In DNA, the CDR3 is TGTGCCAGCAGCTTAGCGACAGGGGGCTACTATGGCTACACCTTC. Protein: CASSLATGGYYGYTF.

V and J are TRBV7-6 and TRBJ2-2, with 10 positions matching TRBD1. The CDR3 runs 14 residues. Germline CDR1 SGHVS, CDR2 FNYEAQ. The V segment lost 1 base and the J segment 9 bases; nucleotides outside the gene matches: 2. CDR3 DNA sequence: TGTGCCAGCAGCTTAGGACAGGGGGCATGGGAGCTGTTTTTT. Its protein is CASSLGQGAWELFF. Using reference TRBV7-6 and TRBJ2-2 for the parts outside the CDR3, the full variable domain is GAGVSQSPRYKVTKRGQDVALRCDPISGHVSLYWYRQALGQGPEFLTYFNYEAQQDKSGLPNDRFSAERPEGSISTLTIQRTEQRDSAMYRCASSLGQGAWELFFGEGSRLTVL.

V gene TRBV5-1 combines with J gene TRBJ2-1; D not resolved. Germline V gives CDR1 SGHRS, CDR2 YFSETQ. Trimming left V 0 bases short and J 4 bases short, with 8 bases between. CDR3 size: 14 residues. The CDR3 reads CASSLGTEYNEQFF. The CDR3, as DNA: TGCGCCAGCAGCTTGGGTACAGAGTACAATGAGCAGTTCTTC.

V usage is TRBV13 and J usage is TRBJ2-6; D is unclear. Trimming removed 3 bases from V and 0 bases from J, with 6 bases in between. From germline, CDR1 is PRHDT and CDR2 FYEKMQ (reference sequence). The CDR3 sequence is 15 residues long. The CDR3 coding sequence is TGTGCCAGCAGCTTTATGTCCTCTGGGGCCAACGTCCTGACTTTC. This sequence encodes CASSFMSSGANVLTF.

The chain uses TRBV4-1 and TRBJ1-4; tentative D call: TRBD1 (5 bases). Germline-derived CDR1 and CDR2 are MGHRA and YSYEKL. This CDR3 is 16 amino acids long. Trimming took off 6 bases at V and 0 bases at J, with 14 bases between the two ends. The CDR3 coding sequence is TGCGCCAGCAGGGTCGGGGGTGGCCCAACTAATGAAAAACTGTTTTTT. This codes for CASRVGGGPTNEKLFF.

The chain uses TRBV29-1 and TRBJ2-3; 12 bases agree with TRBD1. CDR1 is SQVTM, CDR2 ANQGSEA, per germline. The CDR3 has 14 amino acids. V lost 6 bases, J lost 1 base, and 2 bases stayed unmatched. This CDR3 is CSVGQGAGTDTQYF. In DNA form, the CDR3 reads TGCAGCGTGGGACAGGGGGCCGGCACAGATACGCAGTATTTT.

The chain uses TRBV15 and TRBJ2-5; the match to TRBD2 covers 10 bases. The germline V gene encodes CDR1 LNHNV and CDR2 YYDKDF (reference sequence). Trimming at V came to 1 base and at J to 1 base, leaving 3 bases not matched to a gene. The CDR3 is made up of 16 amino acids. The CDR3 coding sequence is TGTGCCACCAGCAGAGCGGCTAGCGGGGGCCAAGAGACCCAGTACTTC. Encoded protein: CATSRAASGGQETQYF.

This clone has just one count. J is TRBJ1-5 and V is TRBV19, with D maybe TRBD1 (6 bases). Germline lookup yields CDR1 LNHDA and CDR2 SQIVND (reference sequence). Trimming took off 6 bases at V and 1 base at J, with 16 bases between the two ends. This CDR3 contains 16 residues. DNA for the CDR3: TGTGCCAGTAGCACTATGACCAGGGGCAGCAATCAGCCCCAGCATTTT. Its protein is CASSTMTRGSNQPQHF. Variable domain in full (rest from reference TRBV19 and TRBJ1-5): DGGITQSPKYLFRKEGQNVTLSCEQNLNHDAMYWYRQDPGQGLRLIYYSQIVNDFQKGDIAEGYSVSREKKESFPLTVTSAQKNPTAFYLCASSTMTRGSNQPQHFGDGTRLSIL.

The rearrangement links TRBV7-9 to TRBJ2-5; 7 positions agree with TRBD2. Germline V gene lookup returns CDR1 SEHNR and CDR2 FQNEAQ (reference sequence). There are 14 residues in the CDR3. V gave up 8 bases and J gave up 7 bases; unmatched junction bases: 13. The CDR3 DNA reads TGTGCCAGCTTTACTTGGGAGGGGAAAGGGACCCAGTACTTC. It yields the protein CASFTWEGKGTQYF.

The chain joins TRBV25-1 to TRBJ2-3, with D maybe TRBD1 (5 bases). In germline, CDR1 is MGHDK, CDR2 SYGVNS. Deletions cut 6 bases from V and 8 bases from J, with 9 bases between. The CDR3 contains 11 residues. CDR3 in DNA: TGTGCCAGCAGCAGGGCAGGTACGCAGTATTTT. Translated, it gives CASSRAGTQYF.

J is TRBJ1-1 and V is TRBV11-2, with 10 bases lining up with TRBD1. This CDR3 is 19 amino acids long. The V gene's germline CDR1 is SGHAT and CDR2 FQNNGV. J gave up 5 bases and V 0 bases, and 15 bases lay outside the gene matches. The CDR3 DNA reads TGTGCCAGCAGCTTAGAAAGGGGACAGGGGATGGGCATAGGAACTGAAGCTTTCTTT. It specifies CASSLERGQGMGIGTEAFF.

The J gene is TRBJ2-7, the V gene TRBV6-6; TRBD1 matches 8 bases. Per the germline V gene, CDR1 is MNHNY and CDR2 is SVGAGI (reference sequence). This CDR3 is built from 14 residues. V lost 7 bases and J lost 4; bases outside the gene matches: 9. This chain's CDR3 is CASTFGQGPYEQYF. The CDR3 region has the DNA TGTGCCAGCACCTTCGGACAGGGACCATACGAGCAGTACTTC.

The genes are TRBV13 and TRBJ2-5, with no clear D. Trimming took off 5 bases at V and 0 bases at J, with 10 bases between the two ends. This CDR3 region has 14 residues. CDR1 is PRHDT, CDR2 FYEKMQ, per germline (reference sequence). In DNA, the CDR3 is TGTGCCAGCAGCCACCGAGGATACCAAGAGACCCAGTACTTC. Translated, it gives CASSHRGYQETQYF. The whole variable domain, filled in from reference TRBV13 and TRBJ2-5, reads AAGVIQSPRHLIKEKRETATLKCYPIPRHDTVYWYQQGPGQDPQFLISFYEKMQSDKGSIPDRFSAQQFSDYHSELNMSSLELGDSALYFCASSHRGYQETQYFGPGTRLLVL.

CDR3 in amino acids: CASSLALGEGTSEAFF. The CDR3 DNA reads as TGTGCCAGCAGCTTGGCCCTTGGGGAGGGGACAAGTGAAGCTTTCTTT. The chain combines TRBV5-8 with TRBJ1-1; possible D gene TRBD1, 6 bases. V shed 0 bases and J shed 7 bases, with 19 bases lying between them. The CDR3 loop spans 16 amino acids. The V gene's germline CDR1 is SGHTS and CDR2 YDEGEE. Full variable domain (remainder filled in from reference TRBV5-8 and TRBJ1-1): EAGVTQSPTHLIKTRGQQATLRCSPISGHTSVYWYQQALGLGLQFLLWYDEGEERNRGNFPPRFSGRQFPNYSSELNVNALELEDSALYLCASSLALGEGTSEAFFGQGTRLTVV.

The V call is TRBV15, the J call TRBJ2-1; D call uncertain. V was clipped by 3 bases and J by 7 bases, with 10 bases between them. This CDR3 region has 13 residues. Germline V gene data show CDR1 as LNHNV and CDR2 as YYDKDF (reference sequence). The CDR3 region is CATSSRAKNEQFF. In nucleotides, the CDR3 is TGTGCCACCAGCAGTAGAGCTAAGAATGAGCAGTTCTTC.

This chain links TRBV11-2 with TRBJ2-3; TRBD1 matches 11 bases. The CDR3 sequence is 15 residues long. Losses at the gene ends were 6 bases for V and 4 bases for J; bases not matched to a gene: 6. The V gene's germline CDR1 is SGHAT and CDR2 FQNNGV. CDR3 loop: CASSLDRGHADTQYF. CDR3 coding DNA: TGTGCCAGCAGTTTGGACAGGGGGCACGCAGATACGCAGTATTTT.

The gene calls are TRBV4-2 and TRBJ2-6; D might be TRBD2 (6 bases). V shed 1 base and J shed 0 bases, with 13 bases lying between them. The CDR3 spans 18 residues. Germline CDR1 reads LGHNA; CDR2 reads YNFKEQ. The CDR3 DNA sequence: TGTGCCAGCAGCCAAGTAGGGAGGAGAAGCTCTGGGGCCAACGTCCTGACTTTC. Translation: CASSQVGRRSSGANVLTF.

In the case of this clone: Mismatch with germline at one junction end may stem from a read error. Different DNA sequences within this sample yield the same CDR3. This chain links TRBV7-8 with TRBJ2-2; the D gene is possibly TRBD2 (5 bases). CDR1 is SGHVS and CDR2 is FQNEAQ in the germline V gene. The CDR3 is made up of 13 amino acids. The DNA for the CDR3 is TGTGCCAGCAGCTTAGGTCTAGTCGGGGAGCTGTTTTTC. Its protein product is CASSLGLVGELFF.

The V and J genes are TRBV5-4 and TRBJ2-7, with 7 bases fitting TRBD1. CDR1 and CDR2 (germline): SGHNT, YYREEE (reference sequence). With V trimmed by 3 bases and J by 3 bases, 3 bases remained unmatched. The CDR3 contains 13 residues. The CDR3 sequence: CASSSGTDYEQYF. DNA for the CDR3: TGTGCCAGCAGCTCAGGGACAGACTACGAGCAGTACTTC.

J is TRBJ1-1 and V is TRBV7-6; a possible D gene is TRBD1 (6 bases). Trimming cost V 4 bases and J 2 bases, with 8 bases left between them. The CDR3 runs 13 residues. The germline V gene has CDR1 SGHVS and CDR2 FNYEAQ. In DNA form, the CDR3 reads TGTGCCAGCAGCTCGGACAGAAACACTGAAGCTTTCTTT. This encodes CASSSDRNTEAFF.